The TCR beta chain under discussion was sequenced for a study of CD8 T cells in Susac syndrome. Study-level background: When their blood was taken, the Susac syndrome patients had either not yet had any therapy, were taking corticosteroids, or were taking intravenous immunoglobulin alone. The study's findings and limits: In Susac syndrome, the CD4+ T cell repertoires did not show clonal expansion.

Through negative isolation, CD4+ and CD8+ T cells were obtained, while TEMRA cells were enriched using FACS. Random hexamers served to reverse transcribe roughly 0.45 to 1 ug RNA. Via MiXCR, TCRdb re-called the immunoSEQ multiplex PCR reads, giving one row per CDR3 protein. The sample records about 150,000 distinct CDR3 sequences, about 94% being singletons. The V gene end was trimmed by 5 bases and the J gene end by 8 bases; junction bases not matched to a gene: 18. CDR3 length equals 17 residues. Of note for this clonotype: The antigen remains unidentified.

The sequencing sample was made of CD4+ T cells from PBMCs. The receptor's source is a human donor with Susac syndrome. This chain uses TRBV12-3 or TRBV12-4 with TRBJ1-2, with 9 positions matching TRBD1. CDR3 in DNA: TGTGCCAGCAGTGCAGCCGGGACAGGGTCGAAGTTTGCGGGCTACACCTTC. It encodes CASSAAGTGSKFAGYTF.